One TCR beta chain is described in this entry. V was clipped by 4 bases and J by 7 bases; unmatched bases: 6. The germline V gene has CDR1 DFQATT and CDR2 SNEGSKA (reference sequence). The CDR3 runs 13 residues. This entry comes from a study of blood T cells in healthy people across ages. A J-beta primer mix and a sample-barcoded 5' primer were used in a second PCR of roughly 7 to 12 cycles. Each CDR3 protein gets one entry after TCRdb re-called the 5' RACE reads with MiXCR. The repertoire holds some 710,000 distinct CDR3 sequences, with 35% to 60% as singletons. V and J are TRBV20-1 and TRBJ2-1; 8 nucleotides line up with TRBD1. This clonotype originated in a man older than 75 in good health. Sample: blood. CDR3 region: CSAKDRDLNEQFF. The DNA of the CDR3 is TGCAGTGCTAAGGACAGGGATTTGAATGAGCAGTTCTTC.